The rows below give T cell receptor beta chains drawn from one sample of a study of siplizumab effects on memory and regulatory T cells. Sequencing used immunoSEQ multiplex PCR; TCRdb keeps in-frame clones, though not all of them. Among some 90,000 clones, approximately 90% were seen once, and the ten largest hold roughly 15%. Sequencing input: CD4+ T cells sorted from blood. Source of these receptors: a human donor in good health. Each CDR3 is given with its conserved first and last residue. A D gene is named only where the DNA matches it firmly. The listing skips clone size in some rows; elsewhere it reads once, few, many or a size class.

j_gene: TRBJ2-7
v_gene: TRBV7-8
abundance: -
d_gene: -
CDR3aa: CASSLAPDRLEYEQYF
CDR3nt: TGTGCCAGCAGCTTAGCCCCAGACCGCTTGGAGTACGAGCAGTACTTC

j_gene: TRBJ2-1
v_gene: TRBV6-1
abundance: few
d_gene: -
CDR3aa: CASNTGSSYNEQFF
CDR3nt: TGTGCCAGCAACACGGGGAGCTCCTACAATGAGCAGTTCTTC

j_gene: TRBJ2-7
v_gene: TRBV7-8
abundance: once
d_gene: TRBD1
CDR3aa: CASSTGQGAGAGVHEQYF
CDR3nt: TGTGCCAGCAGCACCGGACAGGGGGCCGGAGCGGGAGTTCACGAGCAGTACTTC

j_gene: TRBJ1-1
v_gene: TRBV10-3
abundance: -
d_gene: -
CDR3aa: CAISDGDSSPEAFF
CDR3nt: TGTGCCATCAGTGACGGAGACAGTTCCCCAGAAGCTTTCTTT

j_gene: TRBJ2-7
v_gene: TRBV30
abundance: -
d_gene: -
CDR3aa: CAWSIGSNYEQYF
CDR3nt: TGTGCCTGGAGCATTGGCAGTAACTACGAGCAGTACTTC

j_gene: TRBJ2-5
v_gene: TRBV2
abundance: -
d_gene: -
CDR3aa: CASTEGEAETQYF
CDR3nt: TGTGCCAGCACCGAAGGGGAGGCAGAGACCCAGTACTTC

j_gene: TRBJ2-6
v_gene: TRBV10-3
abundance: -
d_gene: -
CDR3aa: CAISTGSNSGANVLTF
CDR3nt: TGTGCCATCAGTACGGGTTCAAACTCTGGGGCCAACGTCCTGACTTTC

j_gene: TRBJ2-1
v_gene: TRBV7-2
abundance: -
d_gene: TRBD2
CDR3aa: CASSFQRGSQSEQFF
CDR3nt: TGTGCCAGCAGCTTTCAGCGGGGAAGTCAAAGTGAGCAGTTCTTC

j_gene: TRBJ1-2
v_gene: TRBV6-5
abundance: -
d_gene: TRBD1
CDR3aa: CASSYGQGFYGYTF
CDR3nt: TGTGCCAGCAGTTACGGACAGGGTTTCTATGGCTACACCTTC

j_gene: TRBJ1-5
v_gene: TRBV28
abundance: -
d_gene: -
CDR3aa: CASSFSRGGNQPQHF
CDR3nt: TGTGCCAGCAGTTTCTCCAGGGGAGGGAATCAGCCCCAGCATTTT

j_gene: TRBJ2-3
v_gene: TRBV28
abundance: -
d_gene: -
CDR3aa: CASSPSFGGMGTDTQYF
CDR3nt: TGTGCCAGCAGTCCCTCTTTTGGAGGGATGGGGACAGATACGCAGTATTTT